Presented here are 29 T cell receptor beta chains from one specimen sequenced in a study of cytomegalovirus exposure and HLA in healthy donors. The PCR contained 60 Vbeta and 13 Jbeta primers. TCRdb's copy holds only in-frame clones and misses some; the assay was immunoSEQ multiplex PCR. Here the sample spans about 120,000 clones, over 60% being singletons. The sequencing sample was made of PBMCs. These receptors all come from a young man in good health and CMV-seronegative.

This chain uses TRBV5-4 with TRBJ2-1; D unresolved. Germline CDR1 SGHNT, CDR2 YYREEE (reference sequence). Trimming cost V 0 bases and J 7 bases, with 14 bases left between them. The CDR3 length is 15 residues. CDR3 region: CASSLVGRRPNEQFF. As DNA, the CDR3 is TGTGCCAGCAGCTTGGTAGGAAGGCGGCCAAATGAGCAGTTCTTC.

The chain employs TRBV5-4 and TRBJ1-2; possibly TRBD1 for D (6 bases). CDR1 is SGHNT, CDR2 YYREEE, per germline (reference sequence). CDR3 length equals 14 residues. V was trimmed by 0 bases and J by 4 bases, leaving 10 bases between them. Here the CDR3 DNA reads TGTGCCAGCAGCTTGGTGGGGGCAGGCTATGGCTACACCTTC. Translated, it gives CASSLVGAGYGYTF.

The CDR3 protein is CASSLEGGPHQPQHF. In DNA form, the CDR3 reads TGTGCCAGCAGCTTAGAAGGGGGCCCCCATCAGCCCCAGCATTTT. The rearrangement uses TRBV7-6 and TRBJ1-5, with 7 bases identical to TRBD1. Trimming removed 1 base from V and 5 bases from J; junction bases left unmatched: 5. The germline CDR1 and CDR2 sequences are SGHVS and FNYEAQ. This CDR3 spans 15 amino acids.

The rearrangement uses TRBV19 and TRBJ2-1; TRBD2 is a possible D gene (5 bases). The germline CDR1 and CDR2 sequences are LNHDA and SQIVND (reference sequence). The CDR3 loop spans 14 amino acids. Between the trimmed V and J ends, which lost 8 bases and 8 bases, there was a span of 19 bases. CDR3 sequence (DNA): TGTGCCAGTTCCCTTGGGCGGGTCAGCTATGAGCAGTTCTTC. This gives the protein CASSLGRVSYEQFF. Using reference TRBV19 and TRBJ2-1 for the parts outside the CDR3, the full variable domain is DGGITQSPKYLFRKEGQNVTLSCEQNLNHDAMYWYRQDPGQGLRLIYYSQIVNDFQKGDIAEGYSVSREKKESFPLTVTSAQKNPTAFYLCASSLGRVSYEQFFGPGTRLTVL.

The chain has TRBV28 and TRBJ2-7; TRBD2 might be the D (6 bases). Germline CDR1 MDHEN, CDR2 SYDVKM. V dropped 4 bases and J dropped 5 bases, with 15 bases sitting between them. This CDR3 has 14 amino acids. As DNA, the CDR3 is TGTGCCAGCAGTTCCGGCGGAGGGCCAGACGAGCAGTACTTC. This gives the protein CASSSGGGPDEQYF.

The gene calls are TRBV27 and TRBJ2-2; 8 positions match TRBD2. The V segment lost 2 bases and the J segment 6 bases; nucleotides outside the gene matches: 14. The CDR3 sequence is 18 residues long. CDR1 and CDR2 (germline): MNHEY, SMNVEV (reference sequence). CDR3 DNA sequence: TGTGCCAGCAGTTTAGGGTCCGACGGGAGGGCCAGATCCGGGGAGCTGTTTTTT. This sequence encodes CASSLGSDGRARSGELFF.

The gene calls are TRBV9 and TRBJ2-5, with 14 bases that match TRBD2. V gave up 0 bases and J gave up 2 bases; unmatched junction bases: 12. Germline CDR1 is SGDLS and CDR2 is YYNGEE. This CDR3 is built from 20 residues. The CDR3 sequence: CASSVGRGTSGSSHQETQYF. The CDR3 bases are TGTGCCAGCAGCGTAGGACGAGGGACTAGCGGGAGCTCCCATCAAGAGACCCAGTACTTC.

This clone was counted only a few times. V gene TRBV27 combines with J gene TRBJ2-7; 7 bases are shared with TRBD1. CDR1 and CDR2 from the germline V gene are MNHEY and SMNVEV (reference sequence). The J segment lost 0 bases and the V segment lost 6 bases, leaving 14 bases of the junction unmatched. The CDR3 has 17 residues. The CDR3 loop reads CASSQNSLGQLSYEQYF. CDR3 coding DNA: TGTGCCAGCAGCCAAAATTCCCTGGGACAGCTCTCCTACGAGCAGTACTTC.

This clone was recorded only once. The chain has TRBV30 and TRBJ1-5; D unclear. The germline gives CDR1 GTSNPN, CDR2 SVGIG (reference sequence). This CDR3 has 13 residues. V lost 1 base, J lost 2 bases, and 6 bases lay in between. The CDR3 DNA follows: TGTGCCTGGAGTGCCTCGGGCAATCAGCCCCAGCATTTT. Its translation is CAWSASGNQPQHF.

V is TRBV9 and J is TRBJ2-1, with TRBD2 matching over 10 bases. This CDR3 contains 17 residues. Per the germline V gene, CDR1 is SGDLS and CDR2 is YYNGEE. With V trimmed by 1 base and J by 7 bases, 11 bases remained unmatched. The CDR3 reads CASSVMKREGPLNEQFF. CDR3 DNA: TGTGCCAGCAGCGTAATGAAGCGGGAGGGCCCTTTAAATGAGCAGTTCTTC.

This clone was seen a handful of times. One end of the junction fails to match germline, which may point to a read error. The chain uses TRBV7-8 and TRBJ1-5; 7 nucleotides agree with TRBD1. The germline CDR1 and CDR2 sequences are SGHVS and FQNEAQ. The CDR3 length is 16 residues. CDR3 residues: CASSSSPGTANIPQNF. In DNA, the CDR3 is TGTGCCAGCAGCTCCTCACCCGGGACAGCCAATATCCCCCAGAATTTT.

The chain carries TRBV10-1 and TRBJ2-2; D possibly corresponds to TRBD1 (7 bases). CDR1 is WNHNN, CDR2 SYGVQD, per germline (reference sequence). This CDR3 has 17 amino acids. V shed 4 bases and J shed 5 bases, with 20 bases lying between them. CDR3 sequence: CASSGPGQEGQTGELFF. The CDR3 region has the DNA TGCGCCAGCAGTGGGCCCGGACAGGAGGGTCAAACCGGGGAGCTGTTTTTT.

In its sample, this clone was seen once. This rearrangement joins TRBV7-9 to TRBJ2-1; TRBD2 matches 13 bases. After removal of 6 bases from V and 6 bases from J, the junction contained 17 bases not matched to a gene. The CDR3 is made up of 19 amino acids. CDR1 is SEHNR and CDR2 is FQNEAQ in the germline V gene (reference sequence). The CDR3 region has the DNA TGTGCCAGCAGTCGAAGACTAGCGGGAGGAGGGGTTAATGGCAATGAGCAGTTCTTC. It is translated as CASSRRLAGGGVNGNEQFF. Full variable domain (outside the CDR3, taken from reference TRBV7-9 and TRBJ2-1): DTGVSQNPRHKITKRGQNVTFRCDPISEHNRLYWYRQTLGQGPEFLTYFQNEAQLEKSRLLSDRFSAERPKGSFSTLEIQRTEQGDSAMYLCASSRRLAGGGVNGNEQFFGPGTRLTVL.

CDR3 coding DNA: TGTGCCAGCAGTTTGGCCAGCTCCTACGAGCAGTACTTC. The encoded protein is CASSLASSYEQYF. This rearrangement joins TRBV27 to TRBJ2-7; D remains unclear. Trimming removed 3 bases from V and 0 bases from J, with 6 bases in between. The germline gives CDR1 MNHEY, CDR2 SMNVEV (reference sequence). This CDR3 has 13 amino acids.

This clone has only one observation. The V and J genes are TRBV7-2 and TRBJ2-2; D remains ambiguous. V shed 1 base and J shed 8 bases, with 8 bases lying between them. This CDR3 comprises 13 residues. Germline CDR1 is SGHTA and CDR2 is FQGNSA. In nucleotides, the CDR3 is TGTGCCAGCAGCTTAGGTGCGTTAGGGGAGCTGTTTTTT. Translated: CASSLGALGELFF.

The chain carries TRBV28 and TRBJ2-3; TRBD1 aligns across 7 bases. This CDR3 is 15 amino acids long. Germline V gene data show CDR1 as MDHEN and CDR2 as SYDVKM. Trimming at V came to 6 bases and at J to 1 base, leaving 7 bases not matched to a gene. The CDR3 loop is CASSYTGTGTDTQYF. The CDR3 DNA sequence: TGTGCCAGCAGCTATACCGGGACAGGCACAGATACGCAGTATTTT.

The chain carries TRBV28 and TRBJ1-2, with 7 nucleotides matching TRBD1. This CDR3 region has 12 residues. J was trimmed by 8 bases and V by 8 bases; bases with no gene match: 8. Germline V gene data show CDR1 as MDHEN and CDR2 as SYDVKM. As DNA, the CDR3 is TGTGCCAGCGAAGGTCAGGGGGGCGGCTACACCTTC. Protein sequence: CASEGQGGGYTF.

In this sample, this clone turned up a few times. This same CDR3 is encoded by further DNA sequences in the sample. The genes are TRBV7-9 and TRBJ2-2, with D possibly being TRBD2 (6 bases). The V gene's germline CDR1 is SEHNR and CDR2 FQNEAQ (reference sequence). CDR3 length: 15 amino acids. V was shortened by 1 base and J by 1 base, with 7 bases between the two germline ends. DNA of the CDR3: TGTGCCAGCAGCTTAGGAGCGGGGAACACCGGGGAGCTGTTTTTT. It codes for CASSLGAGNTGELFF.

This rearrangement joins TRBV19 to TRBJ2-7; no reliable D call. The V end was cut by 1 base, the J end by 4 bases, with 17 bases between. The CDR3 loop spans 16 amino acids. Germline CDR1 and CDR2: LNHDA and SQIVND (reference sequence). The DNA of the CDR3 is TGTGCCAGTAGTATAGGAACAGACGGATTTCCTTACGAGCAGTACTTC. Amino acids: CASSIGTDGFPYEQYF.

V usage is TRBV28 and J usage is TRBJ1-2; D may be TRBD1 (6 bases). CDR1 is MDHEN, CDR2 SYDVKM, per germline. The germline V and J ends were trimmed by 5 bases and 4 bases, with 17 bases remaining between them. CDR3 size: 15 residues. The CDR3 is CASSPRGGQLYGYTF. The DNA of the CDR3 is TGTGCCAGCAGTCCACGCGGCGGACAGCTCTATGGCTACACCTTC.

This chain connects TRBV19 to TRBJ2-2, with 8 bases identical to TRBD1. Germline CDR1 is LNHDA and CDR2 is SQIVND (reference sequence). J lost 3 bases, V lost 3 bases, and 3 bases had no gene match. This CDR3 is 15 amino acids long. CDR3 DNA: TGTGCCAGTAGTATTACAGGGGGTCACACCGGGGAGCTGTTTTTT. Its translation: CASSITGGHTGELFF.

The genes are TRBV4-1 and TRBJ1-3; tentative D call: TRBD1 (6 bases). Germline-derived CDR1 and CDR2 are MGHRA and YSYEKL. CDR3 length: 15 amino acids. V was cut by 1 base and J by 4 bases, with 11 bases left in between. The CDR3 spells CASSQVGTYGNTIYF. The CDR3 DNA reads TGCGCCAGCAGCCAAGTTGGGACATACGGAAACACCATATATTTT.

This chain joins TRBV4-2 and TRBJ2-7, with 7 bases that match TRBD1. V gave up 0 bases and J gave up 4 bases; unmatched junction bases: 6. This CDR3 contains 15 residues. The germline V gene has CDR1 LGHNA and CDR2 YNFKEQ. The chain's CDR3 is CASSQDKGGRYEQYF. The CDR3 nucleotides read TGTGCCAGCAGCCAAGATAAAGGGGGCCGATACGAGCAGTACTTC.

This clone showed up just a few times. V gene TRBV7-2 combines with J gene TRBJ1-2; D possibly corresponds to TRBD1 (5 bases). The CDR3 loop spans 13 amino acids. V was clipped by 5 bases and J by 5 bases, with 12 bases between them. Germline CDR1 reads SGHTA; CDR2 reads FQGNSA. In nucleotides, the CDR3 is TGTGCCAGCAGCCTCGGGGGGAGTTATGGCTACACCTTC. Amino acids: CASSLGGSYGYTF.

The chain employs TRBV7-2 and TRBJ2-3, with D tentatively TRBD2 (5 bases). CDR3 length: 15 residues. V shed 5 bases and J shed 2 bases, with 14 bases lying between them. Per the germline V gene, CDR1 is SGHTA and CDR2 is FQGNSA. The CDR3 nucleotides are TGTGCCAGCAGCCCAATGGGCGGACTCACAGATACGCAGTATTTT. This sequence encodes CASSPMGGLTDTQYF.

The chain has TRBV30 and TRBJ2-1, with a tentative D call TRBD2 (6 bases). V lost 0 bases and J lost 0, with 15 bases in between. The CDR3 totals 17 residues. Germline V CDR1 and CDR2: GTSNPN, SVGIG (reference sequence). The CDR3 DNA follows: TGTGCCTGGAGTGTACTAAGGCAGACTAGCTCCTACAATGAGCAGTTCTTC. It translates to CAWSVLRQTSSYNEQFF.

CDR3 sequence (DNA): TGTGCCAGCAGTTTACCCGGGACAGCCAACACTGAAGCTTTCTTT. Translating gives CASSLPGTANTEAFF. V usage is TRBV27 and J usage is TRBJ1-1; 7 nucleotides align to TRBD1. The V and J ends lost 2 bases and 2 bases, in that order; junction bases with no gene match: 5. This CDR3 region has 15 residues. From germline, CDR1 is MNHEY and CDR2 SMNVEV (reference sequence).

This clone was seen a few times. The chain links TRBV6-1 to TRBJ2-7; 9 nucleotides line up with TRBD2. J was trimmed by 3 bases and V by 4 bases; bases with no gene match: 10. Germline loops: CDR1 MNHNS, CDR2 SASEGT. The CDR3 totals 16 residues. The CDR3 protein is CASSAASRGGIYEQYF. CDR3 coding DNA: TGTGCCAGCAGTGCTGCCTCGCGGGGGGGAATCTACGAGCAGTACTTC.

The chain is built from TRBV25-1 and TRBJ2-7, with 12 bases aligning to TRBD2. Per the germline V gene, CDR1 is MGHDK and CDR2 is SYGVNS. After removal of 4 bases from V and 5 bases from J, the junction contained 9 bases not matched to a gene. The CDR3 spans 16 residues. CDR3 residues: CASSGTSGIGFDEQYF. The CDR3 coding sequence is TGTGCCAGCAGTGGGACTAGCGGGATAGGGTTCGACGAGCAGTACTTC.